These 5 T cell receptor beta chains originate from one sample sequenced in a study of OX40 agonist ivuxolimab in advanced cancers. Clones were read by immunoSEQ multiplex PCR, and TCRdb kept only the in-frame ones, dropping some. The sample shows 75,000 to 100,000 clones, around nine tenths of them seen only once. The sequencing here drew on CD4+ or CD8+ T cells sorted from blood, taken in a trial of the OX40 agonist ivuxolimab. These receptors were collected from an adult with an advanced solid tumor such as melanoma, head and neck, liver or kidney cancer.

This clone has just one count. The chain employs TRBV20-1 and TRBJ2-5; D is unclear. Between the trimmed V and J ends, which lost 5 bases and 3 bases, there was a span of 4 bases. This CDR3 is 10 amino acids long. Germline-derived CDR1 and CDR2 are DFQATT and SNEGSKA (reference sequence). The CDR3 is CSAYKETQYF. The CDR3 DNA reads TGCAGTGCTTACAAAGAGACCCAGTACTTC.

The chain recombines TRBV7-6 with TRBJ2-2, with D maybe TRBD2 (5 bases). V was shortened by 5 bases and J by 5 bases, with 9 bases between the two germline ends. CDR1 and CDR2 (germline): SGHVS, FNYEAQ. There are 13 residues in the CDR3. CDR3 protein: CASSTWTTGELFF. CDR3 DNA sequence: TGTGCCAGCAGCACCTGGACTACCGGGGAGCTGTTTTTT.

The chain links TRBV28 to TRBJ2-7, with D unresolved. This CDR3 has 14 residues. V was cut by 5 bases and J by 8 bases, with 19 bases left in between. CDR1 and CDR2 from the germline V gene are MDHEN and SYDVKM. DNA for the CDR3: TGTGCCAGCAGTGCTAATAGTTCCGCAGTAAAGCAGTACTTC. Encoded protein: CASSANSSAVKQYF. Full variable domain (outside the CDR3, taken from reference TRBV28 and TRBJ2-7): DVKVTQSSRYLVKRTGEKVFLECVQDMDHENMFWYRQDPGLGLRLIYFSYDVKMKEKGDIPEGYSVSREKKERFSLILESASTNQTSMYLCASSANSSAVKQYFGPGTRLTVT.

J is TRBJ2-3 and V is TRBV4-1, with 16 positions matching TRBD2. The V gene end was trimmed by 6 bases and the J gene end by 6 bases; junction bases not matched to a gene: 9. CDR3 size: 17 residues. Germline loops: CDR1 MGHRA, CDR2 YSYEKL. The CDR3 spells CASSPGTSGRVSDTQYF. The CDR3 DNA sequence: TGCGCCAGCAGTCCCGGGACTAGCGGGAGGGTATCTGATACGCAGTATTTT.

The chain is built from TRBV13 and TRBJ2-2, with 7 bases aligning to TRBD1. The CDR3 totals 16 residues. V lost 7 bases, J lost 2 bases, and 10 bases stayed unmatched. Germline V gives CDR1 PRHDT, CDR2 FYEKMQ (reference sequence). CDR3 nucleotide sequence: TGTGCCAGCACCCCGGGAACAGGGGTAAACACCGGGGAGCTGTTTTTT. Its protein is CASTPGTGVNTGELFF.